Listed below are T cell receptor beta chains from one sample, sequenced in a study of blood T cell repertoires in COVID-19. Sequencing used immunoSEQ multiplex PCR; TCRdb keeps in-frame clones, though not all of them. The data hold roughly 250,000 clones, with 70% to 90% observed a single time. Material for sequencing was peripheral blood. All receptors derive from a middle-aged woman who had recovered from COVID-19. The CDR3 runs from the conserved cysteine through the conserved F or W. A D gene is named only where the DNA matches it firmly.

V gene	J gene	D gene	CDR3 protein
TRBV15	TRBJ1-2	-	CATSVDSPRGGYTF
TRBV11-1	TRBJ2-7	TRBD1	CASSHNRGYEQYF
TRBV2	TRBJ2-1	TRBD2	CASHPASGGSYNEQFF
TRBV7-8	TRBJ2-3	-	CASSPSRQVTSTDTQYF
TRBV21-1	TRBJ1-2	-	CASTQGPNYGYTF
TRBV13	TRBJ1-3	-	CASSTRQVTSGNTIYF
TRBV7-9	TRBJ2-2	-	CASAGYRGELFF
TRBV7-8	TRBJ1-2	-	CASSLDRPVRGDGYTF
TRBV10-3	TRBJ2-5	TRBD1	CAISESWTGFSGGRETQYF
TRBV4-3	TRBJ2-1	TRBD2	CASSLYRTSGLNYNEQFF
TRBV5-4	TRBJ2-5	TRBD1	CASSSDRVETQYF
TRBV11-2	TRBJ1-6	-	CASSLDLGRLLRLALHF
TRBV24-1	TRBJ2-5	TRBD1	CATSEGQGAPETQYF
TRBV13	TRBJ2-1	TRBD2	CASSNSGGARLEQFF
TRBV28	TRBJ2-1	TRBD1	CASSLGRQGSLSYNEQFF
TRBV27	TRBJ1-1	-	CASSRGLTNTEAFF
TRBV23-1	TRBJ2-2	-	CASSRWGEPSRNTGELFF